The 29 T cell receptor beta chains reported below all come from one sample, sequenced in a study of T cell changes during pregnancy in multiple sclerosis. TCRdb keeps only in-frame clones here, not all; method: immunoSEQ multiplex PCR. The sample yields about 42,000 clones, 75% to 95% seen once. Here the sequenced sample was CD4+ T cells from peripheral blood mononuclear cells, taken in the second trimester of pregnancy. The origin of the receptors is a female donor in good health, enrolled as a control in a pregnancy study.

The J gene is TRBJ2-5, the V gene TRBV7-2; D gene uncertain. The length of the CDR3 is 12 residues. Germline V CDR1 and CDR2: SGHTA, FQGNSA. V gave up 5 bases and J gave up 4 bases, with 8 bases separating them. Written as DNA, the CDR3 is TGTGCCAGCAGCCCCTCGTCAGAGACCCAGTACTTC. Translating gives CASSPSSETQYF.

The chain links TRBV10-3 to TRBJ2-1; 12 bases match TRBD2. Germline CDR1 reads ENHRY; CDR2 reads SYGVKD. This CDR3 is 17 amino acids long. Trimming cost V 4 bases and J 4 bases; bases outside gene matches: 8. CDR3 protein: CAISGGRTSGTYNEQFF. The CDR3 coding sequence is TGTGCCATCAGTGGCGGAAGGACTAGCGGGACATACAATGAGCAGTTCTTC.

V is TRBV6-5 and J is TRBJ2-7; 8 bases are a match to TRBD2. J lost 2 bases, V lost 6 bases, and 9 bases had no gene match. The CDR3 runs to 15 residues. CDR1 MNHEY and CDR2 SVGAGI come from the germline V gene. The CDR3 spells CASRNKVGRAYEQYF. CDR3 DNA: TGTGCCAGCAGAAACAAGGTCGGGAGGGCCTACGAGCAGTACTTC.

V and J are TRBV19 and TRBJ2-3; 8 positions match TRBD1. Germline V gives CDR1 LNHDA, CDR2 SQIVND (reference sequence). The CDR3 spans 15 residues. V dropped 7 bases and J dropped 4; count of bases not matched to a gene: 10. CDR3 sequence reads: CASTHPGQGSDTQYF. CDR3 coding DNA: TGTGCCAGTACCCACCCCGGACAGGGATCAGATACGCAGTATTTT.

This chain connects TRBV10-1 to TRBJ2-7; a possible D gene is TRBD1 (6 bases). The CDR3 length is 13 residues. The V end lost 6 bases, the J end lost 3 bases, and 12 bases lay between the germline ends. CDR1 and CDR2 (germline): WNHNN, SYGVQD (reference sequence). The CDR3 coding sequence is TGCGCCAGCAGGTGGACAGTAAGCTACGAGCAGTACTTC. It specifies CASRWTVSYEQYF.

The chain links TRBV7-3 to TRBJ2-1, with a weak D call TRBD2 (6 bases). CDR1 SGHTA and CDR2 FQGTGA come from the germline V gene. V lost 3 bases to trimming and J lost 0 bases, with 6 bases between them. The CDR3 covers 14 residues. The CDR3 bases are TGTGCCAGCAGCTTCGGGGGCTCCTACAATGAGCAGTTCTTC. As protein: CASSFGGSYNEQFF.

The table lists this clone with a count of one. The chain carries TRBV27 and TRBJ2-1, with 10 bases aligning to TRBD2. J gave up 1 base and V 0 bases, and 0 bases lay outside the gene matches. The germline V gene has CDR1 MNHEY and CDR2 SMNVEV (reference sequence). The CDR3 contains 16 residues. CDR3 sequence (DNA): TGTGCCAGCAGTTTATCTAGCGGGAGGTCCTACAATGAGCAGTTCTTC. Its translation: CASSLSSGRSYNEQFF.

This chain joins TRBV18 and TRBJ1-2; D is undetermined. There are 14 residues in the CDR3. The germline V gene encodes CDR1 KGHSH and CDR2 LQKENI. The V end was cut by 3 bases, the J end by 4 bases, with 12 bases between. The CDR3 nucleotides read TGTGCCAGCTCACCGGTGGGTCGGGGCTATGGCTACACCTTC. This codes for CASSPVGRGYGYTF.

This chain connects TRBV15 to TRBJ2-3; the match to TRBD1 covers 9 bases. Germline assignment: CDR1 LNHNV and CDR2 YYDKDF (reference sequence). Trimming removed 0 bases from V and 5 bases from J; junction bases left unmatched: 12. The CDR3 runs to 18 residues. CDR3 nucleotide sequence: TGTGCCACCAGCAGAGATTATACAGGGGGCTCTATTTTAGATACGCAGTATTTT. This encodes CATSRDYTGGSILDTQYF. The entire variable domain, with the rest obtained from reference TRBV15 and TRBJ2-3, is as follows: DAMVIQNPRYQVTQFGKPVTLSCSQTLNHNVMYWYQQKSSQAPKLLFHYYDKDFNNEADTPDNFQSRRPNTSFCFLDIRSPGLGDTAMYLCATSRDYTGGSILDTQYFGPGTRLTVL.

J is TRBJ1-2 and V is TRBV5-1; D call uncertain. V was pared by 0 bases and J by 6 bases, with 18 bases between. Germline V gives CDR1 SGHRS, CDR2 YFSETQ. This CDR3 has 16 amino acids. DNA of the CDR3: TGCGCCAGCAGCTTGGCCCCCCTAAGTTCAGGTCATGGCTACACCTTC. As protein: CASSLAPLSSGHGYTF.

The gene calls are TRBV7-9 and TRBJ1-3, with D possibly matching TRBD1 (5 bases). V shed 7 bases and J shed 3 bases, with 16 bases lying between them. Germline assignment: CDR1 SEHNR and CDR2 FQNEAQ (reference sequence). This CDR3 is 15 amino acids long. CDR3 DNA: TGTGCCAGCACCTTTGGGACTGTGGGTGGAAACACCATATATTTT. Translated, it gives CASTFGTVGGNTIYF.

The chain is built from TRBV12-5 and TRBJ2-3; D uncertain. In germline, CDR1 is LGHNT, CDR2 FRNRAP. The CDR3 is 14 residues long. V dropped 5 bases and J dropped 2 bases, with 11 bases sitting between them. The CDR3 nucleotides read TGTGCTAGTGGTCCTCGCGAGGTCACAGATACGCAGTATTTT. It encodes CASGPREVTDTQYF.

The chain is built from TRBV10-2 and TRBJ2-5; TRBD1 aligns across 12 bases. The CDR3 spans 15 residues. Germline V lookup: CDR1 WSHSY, CDR2 SAAADI. The V segment lost 5 bases and the J segment 6 bases; nucleotides outside the gene matches: 7. CDR3 residues: CASSQLGQGAKTQYF. The CDR3, as DNA: TGCGCCAGCAGTCAATTGGGACAGGGGGCGAAGACCCAGTACTTC.

The chain joins TRBV28 to TRBJ1-2; 8 bases are shared with TRBD1. CDR1 MDHEN and CDR2 SYDVKM come from the germline V gene. The junction had 5 bases not matched to a gene; V was cut back by 4 bases and J by 4 bases. CDR3 size: 14 residues. CDR3 sequence (DNA): TGTGCCAGCAGTTCAGGGGGCTCGGGCTATGGCTACACCTTC. Translated, it gives CASSSGGSGYGYTF.

This chain uses TRBV5-4 with TRBJ2-7; 7 bases align to TRBD1. Per germline, CDR1 SGHNT and CDR2 YYREEE (reference sequence). V lost 4 bases, J lost 5 bases, and 9 bases stayed unmatched. The CDR3 loop spans 14 amino acids. Here the CDR3 DNA reads TGTGCCAGCAGCCAAAAGCGACAGGGTAACGAGCAGTACTTC. It specifies CASSQKRQGNEQYF.

This chain joins TRBV29-1 and TRBJ2-2, with no clear D. V shed 0 bases and J shed 5 bases, with 4 bases lying between them. This CDR3 comprises 12 residues. From germline, CDR1 is SQVTM and CDR2 ANQGSEA. CDR3 DNA sequence: TGCAGCGTTGAAGATCGGACCGGGGAGCTGTTTTTT. This encodes CSVEDRTGELFF.

This clone was recorded once. V and J are TRBV6-5 and TRBJ2-7; TRBD1 is a possible D gene (6 bases). The germline CDR1 and CDR2 sequences are MNHEY and SVGAGI. Between the trimmed V and J ends, which lost 6 bases and 6 bases, there was a span of 18 bases. This CDR3 comprises 14 residues. CDR3 nucleotide sequence: TGTGCCAGCAGACTCGGACAGTCTTCGGGCGAGCAGTACTTC. Translation gives CASRLGQSSGEQYF.

This chain joins TRBV5-5 and TRBJ2-5; D might be TRBD1 (7 bases). Trimming took off 2 bases at V and 5 bases at J, with 19 bases between the two ends. The CDR3 covers 16 residues. Germline values: CDR1 SGHKS, CDR2 YYEKEE (reference sequence). The CDR3 reads CASSFAGTVAGETQYF. The CDR3 bases are TGTGCCAGCAGCTTTGCCGGGACAGTTGCGGGGGAGACCCAGTACTTC.

The gene calls are TRBV7-9 and TRBJ1-4; 12 bases are shared with TRBD1. This CDR3 region has 15 residues. Losses at the gene ends were 3 bases for V and 7 bases for J; bases not matched to a gene: 3. Germline CDR1 reads SEHNR; CDR2 reads FQNEAQ (reference sequence). CDR3 nucleotide sequence: TGTGCCAGCAGCTTGGGACAGGGGGCGTCTGAAAAACTGTTTTTT. It codes for CASSLGQGASEKLFF.

The chain recombines TRBV2 with TRBJ2-1, with D possibly being TRBD2 (7 bases). CDR3 length: 15 amino acids. CDR1 SNHLY and CDR2 FYNNEI come from the germline V gene. V lost 8 bases and J 0 bases, leaving 14 bases between the germline ends. As DNA, the CDR3 is TGTGCCAGCGCGCCGGGGGGCCTCTCCTACAATGAGCAGTTCTTC. Translated: CASAPGGLSYNEQFF.

The chain is built from TRBV5-1 and TRBJ2-5, with 7 bases fitting TRBD2. The germline V gene encodes CDR1 SGHRS and CDR2 YFSETQ. The ends lost 6 bases at V and 2 bases at J; junction bases unmatched: 7. There are 14 residues in the CDR3. This chain's CDR3 is CASTTRGMQETQYF. In DNA form, the CDR3 reads TGCGCCAGCACGACGCGGGGGATGCAAGAGACCCAGTACTTC.

The chain combines TRBV9 with TRBJ2-2, with D perhaps TRBD2 (6 bases). The CDR3 extends over 17 amino acids. From germline, CDR1 is SGDLS and CDR2 YYNGEE. The V gene lost 0 bases and the J gene lost 2 bases, with 14 bases spanning the gap. The CDR3 DNA reads as TGTGCCAGCAGCGTAGTGGGTAGCGGTTCTAACACCGGGGAGCTGTTTTTT. Residues: CASSVVGSGSNTGELFF.

CDR3 bases: TGTGCCAGCAGCTTGCTACAGGTAAACACAGATACGCAGTATTTT. It is translated as CASSLLQVNTDTQYF. This rearrangement joins TRBV5-5 to TRBJ2-3; weak D call: TRBD1 (5 bases). The CDR3 loop spans 15 amino acids. The V end was cut by 1 base, the J end by 2 bases, with 11 bases between. Germline V gene data show CDR1 as SGHKS and CDR2 as YYEKEE (reference sequence).

The rearrangement uses TRBV28 and TRBJ1-2; 7 bases map to TRBD1. The V gene's germline CDR1 is MDHEN and CDR2 SYDVKM. This CDR3 contains 13 residues. After removal of 3 bases from V and 6 bases from J, the junction contained 4 bases not matched to a gene. The CDR3 region has the DNA TGTGCCAGCAGTTTGACAGGGTGGAATGGCTACACCTTC. Its translation is CASSLTGWNGYTF.

This clone was seen just once. The V and J genes are TRBV5-1 and TRBJ2-3, with 9 bases matching TRBD2. This CDR3 is built from 15 residues. Per the germline V gene, CDR1 is SGHRS and CDR2 is YFSETQ. The junction had 6 bases not matched to a gene; V was cut back by 3 bases and J by 4 bases. The CDR3 DNA sequence: TGCGCCAGCAGCTCGTATAGCGGGAGCGCAGATACGCAGTATTTT. This encodes CASSSYSGSADTQYF.

Only one count was recorded for this clone. The rearrangement joins TRBV5-4 to TRBJ1-5, with D tentatively TRBD1 (6 bases). CDR1 is SGHNT, CDR2 YYREEE, per germline (reference sequence). Trimming pared 3 bases from V and 7 bases from J, leaving 11 bases between. The CDR3 has 13 residues. CDR3 amino acids: CASSSQGSQPQHF. CDR3 coding DNA: TGTGCCAGCAGCTCCCAGGGGAGCCAGCCCCAGCATTTT.

The chain uses TRBV7-8 and TRBJ2-5; D may be TRBD1 (6 bases). CDR3 length: 14 residues. The V end was cut by 5 bases, the J end by 5 bases, with 15 bases between. CDR1 and CDR2 from the germline V gene are SGHVS and FQNEAQ. The CDR3: CASSVQGSAETQYF. In DNA, the CDR3 is TGTGCCAGCAGCGTCCAGGGGAGTGCGGAGACCCAGTACTTC.

This chain joins TRBV7-2 and TRBJ2-7; perhaps TRBD1 as D (6 bases). V was cut by 5 bases and J by 3 bases, with 17 bases left in between. The CDR3 spans 15 residues. Per the germline V gene, CDR1 is SGHTA and CDR2 is FQGNSA. The CDR3 DNA reads TGTGCCAGCAGCCTGACGGACAGCGGCCTCTACGAGCAGTACTTC. Residues: CASSLTDSGLYEQYF.

This CDR3 reads CASSTRFMNTEAFF. The CDR3 DNA follows: TGTGCCAGCAGCACTCGCTTTATGAACACTGAAGCTTTCTTT. The chain employs TRBV6-5 and TRBJ1-1; D gene unclear. Germline-derived CDR1 and CDR2 are MNHEY and SVGAGI. Deletions cut 6 bases from V and 0 bases from J, with 11 bases between. The CDR3 totals 14 residues.